The 19 T cell receptor beta chains listed next were all sequenced from one sample in a study of T cells in Graves' hyperthyroidism and ophthalmopathy. RNA transcripts served as the template for amplifying TCR beta CDR3 regions. When the TCR CDR3 underwent first-round RT-PCR, the HTBI primer set was used. In TCRdb, the multiplex PCR reads were re-called with MiXCR into one record per CDR3 protein. Of hundreds of thousands of distinct CDR3 sequences in the sample, approximately 15% were seen once. Sequencing used blood. The receptors originated from a man aged 18 to 30 with Graves' ophthalmopathy.

This clonotype was seen many times. The chain employs TRBV12-3 or TRBV12-4 and TRBJ1-1; 8 positions agree with TRBD1. The CDR3 length is 13 residues. V shed 7 bases and J 9 bases; nucleotides not matched to a gene: 10. DNA of the CDR3: TGTGCCAGCATCCTTGGACAGGGACTACAAGCTTTCTTT. Amino acid sequence: CASILGQGLQAFF.

This clonotype showed up many times. This sequence joins TRBV19 and TRBJ2-5; tentative D call: TRBD2 (5 bases). Per the germline V gene, CDR1 is LNHDA and CDR2 is SQIVND (reference sequence). The CDR3 consists of 16 residues. V was cut by 7 bases and J by 3 bases, with 21 bases left in between. CDR3 coding DNA: TGTGCCAGTATGGGGAAGGGAGCCCTCTTCGAAGAGACCCAGTACTTC. This translates into CASMGKGALFEETQYF.

The chain joins TRBV29-1 to TRBJ2-2; D is possibly TRBD1 (5 bases). Germline V gene lookup returns CDR1 SQVTM and CDR2 ANQGSEA. This CDR3 is 13 amino acids long. The ends were cut back, 5 bases at V and 3 bases at J, with 10 bases in the middle. DNA for the CDR3: TGCAGCGTTCGGGCAGGGTACACCGGGGAGCTGTTTTTT. It specifies CSVRAGYTGELFF.

This clonotype was observed at least ten times. The chain employs TRBV7-3 and TRBJ2-7, with TRBD1 matching over 7 bases. Germline trimming cut 6 bases from V and 7 bases from J; bases unmatched to any gene: 21. From germline, CDR1 is SGHTA and CDR2 FQGTGA. CDR3 length: 17 amino acids. The CDR3 region is CASRLRPPSTGSREQYF. CDR3 bases: TGTGCCAGCAGGTTACGACCCCCCTCGACAGGGTCACGGGAGCAGTACTTC.

A note on this clonotype: An end of the junction does not agree with germline; a read error may underlie this. The genes are TRBV20-1 and TRBJ1-4; 9 bases map to TRBD1. The length of the CDR3 is 13 residues. The V gene's germline CDR1 is DFQATT and CDR2 SNEGSKA (reference sequence). This chain's CDR3 is CSALQGAQEKLLF. Here the CDR3 DNA reads TGCAGTGCTCTACAGGGGGCGCAGGAAAAACTGCTTTTT.

A few counts support this clonotype. The rearrangement links TRBV20-1 to TRBJ2-7; D is possibly TRBD1 or TRBD2 (5 bases each). V was trimmed by 1 base and J by 6 bases, leaving 10 bases between them. From germline, CDR1 is DFQATT and CDR2 SNEGSKA (reference sequence). CDR3 length: 12 amino acids. This CDR3 is CSARAAGTEQYF. For the CDR3, the DNA is TGCAGTGCTAGAGCGGCAGGGACCGAGCAGTACTTC.

V gene TRBV11-3 combines with J gene TRBJ2-2; 8 bases map to TRBD2. The CDR3 length is 15 residues. The trim removed 7 bases at V and 6 bases at J, leaving 10 bases unmatched. Germline values: CDR1 SGHNT, CDR2 YENEEA. The CDR3 sequence: CASTLRGGAAGELFF. The CDR3 coding sequence is TGTGCCAGCACCCTTCGGGGGGGGGCGGCCGGGGAGCTGTTTTTT.

This clonotype appeared a few times. This sequence joins TRBV6-1 and TRBJ2-7, with 8 bases fitting TRBD1. Losses at the gene ends were 6 bases for V and 6 bases for J; bases not matched to a gene: 4. From germline, CDR1 is MNHNS and CDR2 SASEGT. This CDR3 region has 12 residues. The CDR3 DNA reads as TGTGCCAGCAGAGGACAGGGCGGCGAGCAGTACTTC. Translating gives CASRGQGGEQYF.

This clonotype has only a few counts. The chain carries TRBV6-1 and TRBJ1-5; D gene uncertain. CDR3 length: 13 residues. Trimming pared 2 bases from V and 7 bases from J, leaving 9 bases between. Per germline, CDR1 MNHNS and CDR2 SASEGT. The CDR3 here is CASSEQALQPQHF. CDR3 DNA: TGTGCCAGCAGTGAACAGGCGTTGCAGCCCCAGCATTTT.

This clonotype was seen more than once but under ten times. CDR3 protein: CASSLHTSGRVETQYF. The DNA for the CDR3 is TGTGCCAGCAGCCTTCATACTAGCGGGAGAGTAGAGACCCAGTACTTC. This chain links TRBV3-1 with TRBJ2-5; 11 nucleotides agree with TRBD2. CDR1 is LGHDT, CDR2 YNNKEL, per germline (reference sequence). The CDR3 has 16 residues. J lost 4 bases, V lost 4 bases, and 8 bases had no gene match.

This chain uses TRBV29-1 with TRBJ2-2; no firm D call. The V and J ends lost 4 bases and 0 bases respectively, with 9 bases between them. CDR1 is SQVTM, CDR2 ANQGSEA, per germline. The CDR3 is 14 amino acids. This CDR3 reads CSVGDRTNTGELFF. In nucleotides, the CDR3 is TGCAGCGTTGGAGACCGTACGAACACCGGGGAGCTGTTTTTT.

This clonotype was counted between two and nine times. The chain carries TRBV6-1 and TRBJ1-3, with TRBD1 identical over 7 bases. V gave up 10 bases and J gave up 4 bases; unmatched junction bases: 7. Germline V gene data show CDR1 as MNHNS and CDR2 as SASEGT. This CDR3 contains 13 residues. The CDR3 loop is CATLTGQGNTIYF. CDR3 in DNA: TGTGCCACCCTTACGGGACAGGGAAACACCATATATTTT.

This clonotype was seen repeatedly, ten times or more. V usage is TRBV5-1 and J usage is TRBJ2-3; D is perhaps TRBD2 (5 bases). CDR3 length equals 13 residues. Germline CDR1 SGHRS, CDR2 YFSETQ. Trimming removed 5 bases from V and 3 bases from J, with 10 bases in between. As DNA, the CDR3 is TGCGCCAGCAGGGGGAGCGTGACAGATACGCAGTATTTT. It is translated as CASRGSVTDTQYF. Variable domain in full (rest from reference TRBV5-1 and TRBJ2-3): KAGVTQTPRYLIKTRGQQVTLSCSPISGHRSVSWYQQTPGQGLQFLFEYFSETQRNKGNFPGRFSGRQFSNSRSEMNVSTLELGDSALYLCASRGSVTDTQYFGPGTRLTVL.

This clonotype appeared many times. This sequence joins TRBV20-1 and TRBJ1-1; TRBD1 aligns across 7 bases. J gave up 11 bases and V 0 bases, and 15 bases lay outside the gene matches. The CDR3 sequence is 15 residues long. Per the germline V gene, CDR1 is DFQATT and CDR2 is SNEGSKA (reference sequence). CDR3 nucleotides: TGCAGTGCTAGAGAGCTCAGGGAGTTTACCAGGGGGGCTTTCTTT. Translated, it gives CSARELREFTRGAFF.

Many counts were recorded for this clonotype. V usage is TRBV6-1 and J usage is TRBJ2-3, with D possibly being TRBD1 or TRBD2 (5 bases each). CDR3 size: 15 residues. Germline-derived CDR1 and CDR2 are MNHNS and SASEGT. Between the trimmed V and J ends, which lost 5 bases and 3 bases, there was a span of 15 bases. CDR3 sequence: CASSWVAEGTDTQYF. The CDR3 nucleotides read TGTGCCAGCAGTTGGGTCGCCGAGGGGACAGATACGCAGTATTTT.

This clonotype was detected many times. The chain links TRBV6-1 to TRBJ2-7, with 14 bases lining up with TRBD2. The CDR3 covers 16 residues. Germline V gives CDR1 MNHNS, CDR2 SASEGT. J was trimmed by 5 bases and V by 6 bases; bases with no gene match: 9. CDR3 nucleotides: TGTGCCAGCAGCAAGACTAGCGGGGGGGTTGAGAACGAGCAGTACTTC. Translated, it gives CASSKTSGGVENEQYF.

In regard to this clonotype: A read error is possible here, since a much larger clone lies one base away. The chain joins TRBV18 to TRBJ1-2, with D uncertain. Germline V gene data show CDR1 as KGHSH and CDR2 as LQKENI. The CDR3 extends over 17 amino acids. V dropped 2 bases and J dropped 0 bases, with 16 bases sitting between them. In DNA, the CDR3 is TGTGCCAGCTCACCAAGGTCTCCGGTTACTGCTAACTATGGCTACACCTTC. It codes for CASSPRSPVTANYGYTF.

The CDR3: CASSWTGTESGNTIYF. CDR3 in DNA: TGCGCCAGCAGCTGGACCGGGACGGAGTCTGGAAACACCATATATTTT. The J gene is TRBJ1-3, the V gene TRBV5-1, with D possibly TRBD1 on 5 matching bases. There are 16 residues in the CDR3. The V gene's germline CDR1 is SGHRS and CDR2 YFSETQ. The V gene lost 3 bases and the J gene lost 1 base, with 14 bases spanning the gap.

The table lists this clonotype with many counts. The rearrangement joins TRBV12-3 or TRBV12-4 to TRBJ1-1; D not resolved. This CDR3 has 14 amino acids. Trimming left V 7 bases short and J 5 bases short, with 17 bases between. CDR3 coding DNA: TGTGCCAGCATTTTTCATAGGACCGGGACTGAAGCTTTCTTT. Its translation is CASIFHRTGTEAFF.